This T cell receptor (beta chain) comes out of a study of cytomegalovirus exposure and HLA in healthy donors. For this clone: Its antigen is not known.

Whole-study results and caveats: Cytomegalovirus association was assigned to about 150 TCR beta chains. It was found in a later analysis that first-cohort TCR clusters tended to co-occur in the 130 or so validation repertoires.

The CDR3 is 15 residues long. CDR1 is LNHDA and CDR2 is SQIVND in the germline V gene (reference sequence). V shed 4 bases and J 4 bases; nucleotides not matched to a gene: 4. The table came from immunoSEQ multiplex PCR; TCRdb's copy has only in-frame clones and leaves some out. The profile covers some 110,000 clones, with roughly 88% appearing a single time and around 2% taken by the ten largest. The source is a man in his late teens or twenties in good health and CMV-seronegative. The source material was PBMCs. V is TRBV19 and J is TRBJ1-5, with TRBD1 identical over 10 bases. The CDR3 sequence is CASSTDRGLNQPQHF. CDR3 in DNA: TGTGCCAGTAGTACAGACAGGGGGCTTAATCAGCCCCAGCATTTT.